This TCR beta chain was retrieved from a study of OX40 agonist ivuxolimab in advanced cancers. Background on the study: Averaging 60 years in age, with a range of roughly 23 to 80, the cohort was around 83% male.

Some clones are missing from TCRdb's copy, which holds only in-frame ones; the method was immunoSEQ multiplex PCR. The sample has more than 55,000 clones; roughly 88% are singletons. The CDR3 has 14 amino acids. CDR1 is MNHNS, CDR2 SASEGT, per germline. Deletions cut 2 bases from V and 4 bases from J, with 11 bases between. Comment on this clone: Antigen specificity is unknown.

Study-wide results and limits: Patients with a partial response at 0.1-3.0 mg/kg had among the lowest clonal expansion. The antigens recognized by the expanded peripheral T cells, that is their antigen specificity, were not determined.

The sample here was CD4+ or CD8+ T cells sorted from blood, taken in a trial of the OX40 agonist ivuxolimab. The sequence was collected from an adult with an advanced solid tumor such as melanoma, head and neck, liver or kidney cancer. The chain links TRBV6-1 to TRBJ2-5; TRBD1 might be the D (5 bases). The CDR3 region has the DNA TGTGCCAGCAGTGAAAGAACAGGCAGAGAGACCCAGTACTTC. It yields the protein CASSERTGRETQYF.